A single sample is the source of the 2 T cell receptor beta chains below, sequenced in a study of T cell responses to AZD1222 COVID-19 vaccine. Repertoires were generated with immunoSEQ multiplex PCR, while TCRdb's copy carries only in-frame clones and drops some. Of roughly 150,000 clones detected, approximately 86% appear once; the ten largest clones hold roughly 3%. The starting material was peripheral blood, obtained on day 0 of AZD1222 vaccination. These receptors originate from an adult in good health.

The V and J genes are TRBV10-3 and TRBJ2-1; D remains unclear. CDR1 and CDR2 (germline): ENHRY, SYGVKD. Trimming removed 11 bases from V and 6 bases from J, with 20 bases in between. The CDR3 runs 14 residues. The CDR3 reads CASQDLDPSNEQFF. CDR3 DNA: TGTGCCTCCCAGGACCTCGACCCTAGCAATGAGCAGTTCTTC.

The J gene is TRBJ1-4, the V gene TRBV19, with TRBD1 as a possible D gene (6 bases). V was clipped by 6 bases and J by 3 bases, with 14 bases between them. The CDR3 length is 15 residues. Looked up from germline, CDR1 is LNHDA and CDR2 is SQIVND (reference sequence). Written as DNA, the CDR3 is TGTGCCAGTAGAGCCGACAGGTCCCCTAATGAAAAACTGTTTTTT. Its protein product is CASRADRSPNEKLFF.